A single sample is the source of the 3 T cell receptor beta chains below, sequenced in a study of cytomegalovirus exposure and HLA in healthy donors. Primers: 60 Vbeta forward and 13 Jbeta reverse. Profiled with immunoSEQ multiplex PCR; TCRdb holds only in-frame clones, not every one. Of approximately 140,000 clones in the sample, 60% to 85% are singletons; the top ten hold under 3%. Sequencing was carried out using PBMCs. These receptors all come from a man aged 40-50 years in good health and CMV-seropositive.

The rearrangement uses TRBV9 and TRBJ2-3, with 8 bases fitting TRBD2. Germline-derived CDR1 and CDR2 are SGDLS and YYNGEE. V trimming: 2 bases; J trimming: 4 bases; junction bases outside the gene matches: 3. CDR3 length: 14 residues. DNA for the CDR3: TGTGCCAGCAGCGTCGGGCGGGAGGCAGATACGCAGTATTTT. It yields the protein CASSVGREADTQYF.

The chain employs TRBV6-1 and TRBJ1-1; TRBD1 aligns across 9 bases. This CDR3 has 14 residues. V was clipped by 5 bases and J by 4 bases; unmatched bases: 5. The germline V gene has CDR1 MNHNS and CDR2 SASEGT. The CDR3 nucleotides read TGTGCCAGCAGTTTACAGGGGGCTCCCACTGAAGCTTTCTTT. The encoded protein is CASSLQGAPTEAFF.

Here the CDR3 DNA reads TGCGCCAGCAGCCAAGGACTAGCGGGAGTTTACAATGAGCAGTTCTTC. Translated, it gives CASSQGLAGVYNEQFF. The chain recombines TRBV4-3 with TRBJ2-1; TRBD2 agrees at 12 bases. The CDR3 is 16 amino acids. Per germline, CDR1 LGHNA and CDR2 YSLEER. Trimming cost V 1 base and J 4 bases; bases outside gene matches: 2.